The subject of this entry is one T cell receptor beta chain. This sample was taken from a study of blood T cell repertoires in COVID-19. As processed by the authors: Researchers report that nucleated cell counts were estimated from reference gene primer amplification. The repertoire was sequenced with immunoSEQ multiplex PCR; TCRdb's copy has only in-frame clones and lacks some. V and J calls and clone size are those listed in that table; D and trimming were worked out from the DNA. The sample consists of hundreds of thousands of clones, 70% to 90% of them appearing once. The origin of this receptor is a man between 45 and 60 years old with active or convalescent COVID-19. The sample taken for sequencing was peripheral blood.

The DNA of the CDR3 is TGTGCCAGCAGTTTGGGACTAGCGGGATTATACGAGCAGTACTTC. Translation: CASSLGLAGLYEQYF. This rearrangement joins TRBV6-6 to TRBJ2-7; 13 nucleotides align to TRBD2. With V trimmed by 4 bases and J by 4 bases, 4 bases remained unmatched. Germline V gives CDR1 MNHNY, CDR2 SVGAGI (reference sequence). The CDR3 has 15 residues.